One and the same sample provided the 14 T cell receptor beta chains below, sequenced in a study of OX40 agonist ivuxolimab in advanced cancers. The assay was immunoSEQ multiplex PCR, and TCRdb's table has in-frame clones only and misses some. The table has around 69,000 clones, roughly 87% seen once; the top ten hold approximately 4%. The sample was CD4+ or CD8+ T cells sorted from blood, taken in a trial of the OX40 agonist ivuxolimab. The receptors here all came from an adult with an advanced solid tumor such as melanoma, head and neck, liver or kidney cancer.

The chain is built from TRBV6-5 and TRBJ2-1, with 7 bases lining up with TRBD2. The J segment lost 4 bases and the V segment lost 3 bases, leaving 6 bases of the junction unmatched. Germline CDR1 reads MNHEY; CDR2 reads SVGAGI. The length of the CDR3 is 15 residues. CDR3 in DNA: TGTGCCAGCAGTTATAGGGAGGGCCAGTACAATGAGCAGTTCTTC. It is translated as CASSYREGQYNEQFF.

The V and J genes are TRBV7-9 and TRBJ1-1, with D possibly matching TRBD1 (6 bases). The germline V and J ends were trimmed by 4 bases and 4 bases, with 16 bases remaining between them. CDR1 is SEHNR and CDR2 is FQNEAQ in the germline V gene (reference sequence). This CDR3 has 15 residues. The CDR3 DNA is TGTGCCAGCAGCTCATCTGAGAGGGGGAGCACTGAAGCTTTCTTT. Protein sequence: CASSSSERGSTEAFF. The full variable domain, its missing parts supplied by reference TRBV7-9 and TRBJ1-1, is DTGVSQNPRHKITKRGQNVTFRCDPISEHNRLYWYRQTLGQGPEFLTYFQNEAQLEKSRLLSDRFSAERPKGSFSTLEIQRTEQGDSAMYLCASSSSERGSTEAFFGQGTRLTVV.

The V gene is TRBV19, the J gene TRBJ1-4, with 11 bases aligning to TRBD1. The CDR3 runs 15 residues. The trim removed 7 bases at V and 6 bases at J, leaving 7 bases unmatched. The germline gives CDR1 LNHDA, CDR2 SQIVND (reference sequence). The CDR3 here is CASKRTGGGDEKLFF. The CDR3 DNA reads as TGTGCCAGTAAGCGGACAGGGGGCGGAGATGAAAAACTGTTTTTT.

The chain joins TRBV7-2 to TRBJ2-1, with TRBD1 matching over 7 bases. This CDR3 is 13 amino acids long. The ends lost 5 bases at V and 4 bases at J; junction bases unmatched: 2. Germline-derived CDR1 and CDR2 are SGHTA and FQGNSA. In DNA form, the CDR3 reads TGTGCCAGCAGCCTGGGACAGTACAATGAGCAGTTCTTC. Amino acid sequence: CASSLGQYNEQFF. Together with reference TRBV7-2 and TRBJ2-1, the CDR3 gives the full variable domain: GAGVSQSPSNKVTEKGKDVELRCDPISGHTALYWYRQSLGQGLEFLIYFQGNSAPDKSGLPSDRFSAERTGGSVSTLTIQRTQQEDSAVYLCASSLGQYNEQFFGPGTRLTVL.

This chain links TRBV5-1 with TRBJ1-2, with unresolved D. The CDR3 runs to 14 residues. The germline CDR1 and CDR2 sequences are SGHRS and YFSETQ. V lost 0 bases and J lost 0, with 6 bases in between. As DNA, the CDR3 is TGCGCCAGCAGCTTGGGGGGAACTAACTATGGCTACACCTTC. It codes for CASSLGGTNYGYTF.

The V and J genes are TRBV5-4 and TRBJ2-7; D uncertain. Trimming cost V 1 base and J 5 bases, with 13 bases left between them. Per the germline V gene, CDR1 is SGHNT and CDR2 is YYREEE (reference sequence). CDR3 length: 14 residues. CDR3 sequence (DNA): TGTGCCAGCAGCTTGCCGACCTTCAGCAACGAGCAGTACTTC. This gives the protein CASSLPTFSNEQYF.

The CDR3 DNA reads TGTGCCAGCAGCTCTCGGGCCTCTAACACCATATATTTT. Protein sequence: CASSSRASNTIYF. The J gene is TRBJ1-3, the V gene TRBV7-2; D is undetermined. The CDR3 runs to 13 residues. The V end lost 4 bases, the J end lost 7 bases, and 11 bases lay between the germline ends. Germline V lookup: CDR1 SGHTA, CDR2 FQGNSA.

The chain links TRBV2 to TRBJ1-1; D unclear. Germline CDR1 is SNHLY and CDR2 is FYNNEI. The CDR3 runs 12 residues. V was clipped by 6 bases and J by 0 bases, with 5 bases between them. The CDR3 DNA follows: TGTGCCAGCAGAGAGATGAACACTGAAGCTTTCTTT. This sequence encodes CASREMNTEAFF.

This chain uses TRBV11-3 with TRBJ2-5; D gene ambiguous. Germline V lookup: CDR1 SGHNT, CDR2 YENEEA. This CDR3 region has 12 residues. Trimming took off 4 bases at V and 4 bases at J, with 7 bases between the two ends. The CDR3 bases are TGTGCCAGCAGCTCACTCGGAGAGACCCAGTACTTC. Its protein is CASSSLGETQYF. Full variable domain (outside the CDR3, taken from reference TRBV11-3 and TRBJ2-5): EAGVVQSPRYKIIEKKQPVAFWCNPISGHNTLYWYLQNLGQGPELLIRYENEEAVDDSQLPKDRFSAERLKGVDSTLKIQPAELGDSAVYLCASSSLGETQYFGPGTRLLVL.

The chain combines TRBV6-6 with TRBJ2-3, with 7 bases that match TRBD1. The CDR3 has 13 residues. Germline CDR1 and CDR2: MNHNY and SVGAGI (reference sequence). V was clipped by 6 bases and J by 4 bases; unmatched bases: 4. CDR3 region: CASSQTGPDTQYF. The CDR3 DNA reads TGTGCCAGCAGCCAGACAGGGCCAGATACGCAGTATTTT.

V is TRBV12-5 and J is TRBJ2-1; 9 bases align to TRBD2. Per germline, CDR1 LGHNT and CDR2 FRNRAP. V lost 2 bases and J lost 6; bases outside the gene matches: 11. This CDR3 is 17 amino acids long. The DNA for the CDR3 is TGTGCTAGTGGTTTGCCATCTAGCGGGACTATACCCAATGAGCAGTTCTTC. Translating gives CASGLPSSGTIPNEQFF.

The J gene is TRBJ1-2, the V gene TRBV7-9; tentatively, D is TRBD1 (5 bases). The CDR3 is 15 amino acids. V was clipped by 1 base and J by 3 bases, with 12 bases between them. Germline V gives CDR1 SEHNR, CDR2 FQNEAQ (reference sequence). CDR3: CASSLGAGSDYGYTF. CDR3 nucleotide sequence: TGTGCCAGCAGCTTAGGGGCAGGGTCGGACTATGGCTACACCTTC.

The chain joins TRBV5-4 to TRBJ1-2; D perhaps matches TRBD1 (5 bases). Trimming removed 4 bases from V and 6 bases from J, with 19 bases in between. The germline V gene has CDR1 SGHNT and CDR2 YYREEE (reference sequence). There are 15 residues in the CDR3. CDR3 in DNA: TGTGCCAGCAGCCAGGCCCCCGGGACCTATGATGGCTACACCTTC. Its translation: CASSQAPGTYDGYTF.

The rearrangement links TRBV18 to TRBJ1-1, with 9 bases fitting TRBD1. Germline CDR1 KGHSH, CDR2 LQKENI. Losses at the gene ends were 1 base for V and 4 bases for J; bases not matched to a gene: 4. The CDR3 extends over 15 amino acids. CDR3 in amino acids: CASSPRTGEGTEAFF. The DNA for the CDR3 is TGTGCCAGCTCACCACGGACAGGGGAGGGCACTGAAGCTTTCTTT.